A single sample gave rise to the 32 T cell receptor beta chains below, sequenced in a study of T cell responses to AZD1222 COVID-19 vaccine. This table comes from immunoSEQ multiplex PCR, and its TCRdb copy is limited to in-frame clones, with some not included. The sample shows around 130,000 clones, 75% to 90% of them seen only once. Sequenced material: peripheral blood, taken on day 0 of AZD1222 vaccination. These receptors were obtained from an adult in good health.

The chain has TRBV19 and TRBJ1-1; 8 nucleotides match TRBD1. V gave up 5 bases and J gave up 7 bases; unmatched junction bases: 6. This CDR3 comprises 13 residues. Germline CDR1 reads LNHDA; CDR2 reads SQIVND (reference sequence). CDR3 protein: CASSARQGSEAFF. In DNA, the CDR3 is TGTGCCAGTAGTGCCCGACAGGGGAGTGAAGCTTTCTTT.

The gene calls are TRBV3-1 (or the pseudogene TRBV3-2) and TRBJ2-3; D is possibly TRBD2 (6 bases). The CDR3 is made up of 20 amino acids. Germline-derived CDR1 and CDR2 are LGHDT and YNNKEL (reference sequence). The V end was cut by 0 bases, the J end by 0 bases, with 22 bases between. The CDR3 spells CASSQDFWQRAGESTDTQYF. CDR3 in DNA: TGTGCCAGCAGCCAAGATTTTTGGCAGCGGGCCGGCGAGAGCACAGATACGCAGTATTTT.

This chain links TRBV7-9 with TRBJ2-5, with a weak D call TRBD2 (6 bases). CDR1 is SEHNR and CDR2 is FQNEAQ in the germline V gene (reference sequence). V was shortened by 5 bases and J by 4 bases, with 11 bases between the two germline ends. CDR3 length: 13 residues. The CDR3 sequence is CASSQTGVETQYF. The CDR3, as DNA: TGTGCCAGCAGCCAAACGGGGGTAGAGACCCAGTACTTC. The full variable domain, its missing parts supplied by reference TRBV7-9 and TRBJ2-5, is DTGVSQNPRHKITKRGQNVTFRCDPISEHNRLYWYRQTLGQGPEFLTYFQNEAQLEKSRLLSDRFSAERPKGSFSTLEIQRTEQGDSAMYLCASSQTGVETQYFGPGTRLLVL.

The rearrangement links TRBV19 to TRBJ1-2, with D possibly being TRBD1 (5 bases). The germline CDR1 and CDR2 sequences are LNHDA and SQIVND (reference sequence). The germline V and J ends were trimmed by 1 base and 8 bases, with 11 bases remaining between them. This CDR3 spans 13 amino acids. As DNA, the CDR3 is TGTGCCAGTAGTATAGGGCCAGGGAGAGGCTACACCTTC. It codes for CASSIGPGRGYTF.

This clone was counted once. V is TRBV27 and J is TRBJ1-2; D possibly corresponds to TRBD1 (6 bases). With 2 bases removed from V and 3 bases from J, the gap between germline ends came to 13 bases. The CDR3 covers 15 residues. Germline V gives CDR1 MNHEY, CDR2 SMNVEV (reference sequence). Here the CDR3 DNA reads TGTGCCAGCAGTTTACAGGGGAGGGGGGACTATGGCTACACCTTC. Amino acids: CASSLQGRGDYGYTF.

This chain joins TRBV5-5 and TRBJ2-7; TRBD1 agrees at 8 bases. J was trimmed by 5 bases and V by 0 bases; bases with no gene match: 7. The CDR3 is made up of 15 amino acids. Germline V gene sequence: CDR1 SGHKS, CDR2 YYEKEE (reference sequence). Here the CDR3 reads CASSLARQGYDEQYF. The CDR3 DNA is TGTGCCAGCAGCTTGGCTAGACAGGGGTATGACGAGCAGTACTTC.

Here the CDR3 reads CASGGKWEVNSPLHF. The CDR3 nucleotides read TGTGCCAGCGGGGGAAAATGGGAGGTAAATTCACCCCTCCACTTT. J is TRBJ1-6 and V is TRBV12-1. TRBV12-1 is deemed a pseudogene. The CDR3 sequence is 15 residues long.

The CDR3 sequence is CASSPHMNTEAFF. The CDR3 DNA reads as TGTGCCAGCAGCCCGCACATGAACACTGAAGCTTTCTTT. The chain uses TRBV11-2 and TRBJ1-1; D remains ambiguous. CDR1 is SGHAT, CDR2 FQNNGV, per germline. Trimming took 5 bases from V and 0 from J, leaving 7 bases between them. The length of the CDR3 is 13 residues.

This rearrangement joins TRBV6-6 to TRBJ1-4; 7 positions match TRBD1. The ends lost 2 bases at V and 5 bases at J; junction bases unmatched: 5. CDR1 MNHNY and CDR2 SVGAGI come from the germline V gene (reference sequence). The CDR3 spans 15 residues. The CDR3 DNA reads TGTGCCAGCAGTTACCCGGGACAGACAAATGAAAAACTGTTTTTT. Translating it yields CASSYPGQTNEKLFF.

The chain employs TRBV29-1 and TRBJ1-6; D is unresolved. The CDR3 spans 14 residues. Per the germline V gene, CDR1 is SQVTM and CDR2 is ANQGSEA. The V end lost 6 bases, the J end lost 5 bases, and 14 bases lay between the germline ends. The CDR3 sequence is CSVPVPDNNSPLHF. CDR3 nucleotide sequence: TGCAGCGTACCCGTCCCGGATAATAATTCACCCCTCCACTTT.

The count of this clone is one. The rearrangement links TRBV7-2 to TRBJ2-2; possible D gene TRBD2, 6 bases. Trimming shortened V by 4 bases and J by 7 bases, and 22 bases separated the two germline ends. The CDR3 sequence is 17 residues long. Germline-derived CDR1 and CDR2 are SGHTA and FQGNSA. The CDR3, as DNA: TGTGCCAGCAGCTCCCCCACGGGGGAGCGGGTAATCGGGGAGCTGTTTTTT. Its translation: CASSSPTGERVIGELFF.

The chain couples TRBV29-1 to TRBJ1-2; maybe TRBD1 (6 bases). CDR3 length: 12 residues. With 6 bases removed from V and 4 bases from J, the gap between germline ends came to 12 bases. CDR1 SQVTM and CDR2 ANQGSEA come from the germline V gene. The CDR3 sequence is CSVSDRFYGYTF. For the CDR3, the DNA is TGCAGCGTCTCGGACAGATTCTATGGCTACACCTTC.

V gene TRBV19 combines with J gene TRBJ2-2; no clear D. V lost 3 bases, J lost 3 bases, and 2 bases lay in between. The CDR3 runs to 12 residues. The V gene's germline CDR1 is LNHDA and CDR2 SQIVND (reference sequence). The CDR3 bases are TGTGCCAGTAGTATCTACACCGGGGAGCTGTTTTTT. Translation gives CASSIYTGELFF.

The genes are TRBV28 and TRBJ2-7; maybe TRBD1 (5 bases). V dropped 2 bases and J dropped 1 base, with 9 bases sitting between them. The V gene's germline CDR1 is MDHEN and CDR2 SYDVKM. The CDR3 extends over 14 amino acids. This CDR3 is CASSLEAGSYEQYF. The CDR3 DNA reads as TGTGCCAGCAGTTTAGAGGCAGGGTCCTACGAGCAGTACTTC.

The rearrangement uses TRBV18 and TRBJ2-7; TRBD1 matches at 9 bases. Looked up from germline, CDR1 is KGHSH and CDR2 is LQKENI. The CDR3 consists of 16 residues. V dropped 3 bases and J dropped 2; count of bases not matched to a gene: 8. CDR3 nucleotides: TGTGCCAGCTCACCGCCTCCCGGGACAGGGCCCTACGAGCAGTACTTC. Encoded protein: CASSPPPGTGPYEQYF.

The genes are TRBV2 and TRBJ1-1, with TRBD1 as a possible D gene (6 bases). Germline CDR1 is SNHLY and CDR2 is FYNNEI. The V gene lost 0 bases and the J gene lost 6 bases, with 8 bases spanning the gap. The length of the CDR3 is 13 residues. CDR3 in amino acids: CASSEAGAAEAFF. The CDR3 DNA reads TGTGCCAGCAGTGAAGCGGGGGCGGCTGAAGCTTTCTTT.

The V call is TRBV28, the J call TRBJ1-2; D uncertain. This CDR3 has 12 residues. V lost 3 bases and J lost 8, with 10 bases in between. Germline lookup yields CDR1 MDHEN and CDR2 SYDVKM. The CDR3 loop is CASSLGGRGYTF. In DNA, the CDR3 is TGTGCCAGCAGTTTGGGAGGGCGCGGCTACACCTTC.

This clone has only one observation. J is TRBJ1-4 and V is TRBV7-9; 7 positions agree with TRBD1. V lost 6 bases and J lost 4; bases outside the gene matches: 8. CDR1 is SEHNR, CDR2 FQNEAQ, per germline (reference sequence). This CDR3 has 15 residues. The CDR3 DNA reads as TGTGCCAGCAGTAAAGAGAGGGGGCGTAATGAAAAACTGTTTTTT. Protein product: CASSKERGRNEKLFF.

The chain combines TRBV3-1 (or the pseudogene TRBV3-2) with TRBJ2-1; 9 nucleotides match TRBD2. V was pared by 3 bases and J by 8 bases, with 8 bases of the junction left unmatched. The length of the CDR3 is 15 residues. Germline V lookup: CDR1 LGHDT, CDR2 YNNKEL (reference sequence). CDR3 sequence: CASSHSGGGAYEQFF. The CDR3 coding sequence is TGTGCCAGCAGCCACTCGGGCGGGGGGGCGTATGAGCAGTTCTTC.

The rearrangement uses TRBV7-6 and TRBJ1-1; 8 bases agree with TRBD1. The CDR3 runs 16 residues. J gave up 0 bases and V 1 base, and 4 bases lay outside the gene matches. In germline, CDR1 is SGHVS, CDR2 FNYEAQ. The CDR3 loop reads CASSLGQGALNTEAFF. CDR3 nucleotide sequence: TGTGCCAGCAGCTTAGGGCAGGGGGCGCTGAACACTGAAGCTTTCTTT.

The V gene is TRBV7-2, the J gene TRBJ2-7, with a possible D match to TRBD1 (6 bases). The CDR3 has 19 amino acids. Germline V gene lookup returns CDR1 SGHTA and CDR2 FQGNSA. V was cut by 5 bases and J by 0 bases, with 26 bases left in between. CDR3 DNA sequence: TGTGCCAGCAGCCTCGGCTGGGGTCTCAGGGGCCTACACTCCTACGAGCAGTACTTC. It codes for CASSLGWGLRGLHSYEQYF.

CDR3 bases: TGTGCCAGCAGTGAAGCAAGGGGTTCCTACGAGCAGTACTTC. This codes for CASSEARGSYEQYF. The chain links TRBV6-1 to TRBJ2-7; TRBD1 is a possible D gene (5 bases). The CDR3 consists of 14 residues. Trimming left V 0 bases short and J 1 base short, with 7 bases between. Per germline, CDR1 MNHNS and CDR2 SASEGT.

This clone was counted once. J is TRBJ2-3 and V is TRBV15, with D possibly being TRBD1 (6 bases). This CDR3 has 16 amino acids. Germline-derived CDR1 and CDR2 are LNHNV and YYDKDF (reference sequence). With 0 bases removed from V and 6 bases from J, the gap between germline ends came to 16 bases. In nucleotides, the CDR3 is TGTGCCACCAGCAGAGATCAAGGGGGTACGAGGGATACGCAGTATTTT. It specifies CATSRDQGGTRDTQYF.

The chain is built from TRBV7-3 and TRBJ2-3; D unresolved. V was trimmed by 4 bases and J by 5 bases, leaving 10 bases between them. In germline, CDR1 is SGHTA, CDR2 FQGTGA. The CDR3 covers 13 residues. The chain's CDR3 is CASSSAALDTQYF. CDR3 DNA sequence: TGTGCCAGCAGCTCCGCGGCTTTAGATACGCAGTATTTT.

The rearrangement joins TRBV6-6 to TRBJ1-5; D call uncertain. Germline V gene sequence: CDR1 MNHNY, CDR2 SVGAGI (reference sequence). With 2 bases removed from V and 0 bases from J, the gap between germline ends came to 8 bases. CDR3 length equals 15 residues. CDR3 loop: CASSYNSYSNQPQHF. The CDR3 nucleotides are TGTGCCAGCAGTTACAACAGCTATAGCAATCAGCCCCAGCATTTT.

The rearrangement uses TRBV5-1 and TRBJ2-2; 8 nucleotides agree with TRBD2. J gave up 0 bases and V 0 bases, and 4 bases lay outside the gene matches. The germline V gene has CDR1 SGHRS and CDR2 YFSETQ. This CDR3 is 17 amino acids long. CDR3 residues: CASSLAGGGTNTGELFF. The DNA for the CDR3 is TGCGCCAGCAGCTTGGCCGGCGGGGGGACGAACACCGGGGAGCTGTTTTTT.

This chain uses TRBV28 with TRBJ2-5; a possible D gene is TRBD2 (6 bases). V lost 7 bases and J lost 4, with 19 bases in between. Germline V gene data show CDR1 as MDHEN and CDR2 as SYDVKM. This CDR3 region has 15 residues. CDR3 in DNA: TGTGCCAGCACTGGATGGAGGGGAGGTGGAGAGACCCAGTACTTC. This translates into CASTGWRGGGETQYF.

This CDR3 is CASSSPWTLHF. The CDR3 bases are TGTGCCAGCAGTTCCCCTTGGACCCTCCACTTT. The chain recombines TRBV27 with TRBJ1-6; D is unclear. V dropped 4 bases and J dropped 14 bases, with 9 bases sitting between them. The V gene's germline CDR1 is MNHEY and CDR2 SMNVEV (reference sequence). This CDR3 contains 11 residues.

The chain carries TRBV7-3 and TRBJ2-2, with 7 bases matching TRBD2. Germline V gene data show CDR1 as SGHTA and CDR2 as FQGTGA. There are 15 residues in the CDR3. V gave up 5 bases and J gave up 0 bases; unmatched junction bases: 3. This chain's CDR3 is CASSPRGTNTGELFF. DNA for the CDR3: TGTGCCAGCAGCCCGCGGGGGACGAACACCGGGGAGCTGTTTTTT.

V is TRBV5-4 and J is TRBJ2-7, with D unresolved. The CDR3 extends over 15 amino acids. V lost 2 bases, J lost 0 bases, and 12 bases lay in between. The V gene's germline CDR1 is SGHNT and CDR2 YYREEE (reference sequence). The CDR3 spells CASSLHQRSSYEQYF. The DNA of the CDR3 is TGTGCCAGCAGCTTACACCAAAGAAGCTCCTACGAGCAGTACTTC.

The chain couples TRBV7-9 to TRBJ2-4; 7 bases align to TRBD1. This CDR3 has 13 residues. V trimming: 3 bases; J trimming: 8 bases; junction bases outside the gene matches: 4. Per germline, CDR1 SEHNR and CDR2 FQNEAQ (reference sequence). The CDR3 DNA reads TGTGCCAGCAGCTTCGGACAGGCCTACATTCAGTACTTC. Its translation is CASSFGQAYIQYF.

J is TRBJ1-2 and V is TRBV10-3, with D uncertain. This CDR3 has 14 residues. V was pared by 4 bases and J by 4 bases, with 13 bases between. Germline CDR1 ENHRY, CDR2 SYGVKD. The CDR3 sequence is CAISAASRFYGYTF. CDR3 sequence (DNA): TGTGCCATCAGTGCGGCCAGCCGATTCTATGGCTACACCTTC.